This T cell receptor (beta chain) was identified in a study of HIV-infected patients and healthy controls. Background on the study: Early therapy brought no consistent CD8 count shift, though the CD4:CD8 ratio rose a little. By the second bleed, viral load was undetectable in most of the 16 patients.

Study-level results: Healthy controls carried many MAIT alpha-chain CDR3s, while HIV+ repertoires had few. Significant mean usage differences between HIV-infected patients and controls involved eight alpha and eight beta V genes.

Worth noting for this clonotype: Antigen specificity is unknown.

Between the trimmed V and J ends, which lost 0 bases and 8 bases, there was a span of 14 bases. CDR1 is LGHNA, CDR2 YSLEER, per germline. The CDR3 has 15 amino acids. Reverse transcription used about 500 ng RNA and constant-region primers for alpha and beta. Using multiplexing indices, alpha and beta chain libraries were generated apart by chain-specific third strand synthesis. Via MiXCR, TCRdb re-called the 5' RACE reads, giving one row per CDR3 protein. The sample shows about 10,000 distinct CDR3 sequences, about 10% of them seen only once. Whole blood was used without fractionation, so all unsorted peripheral T cells were included.

The chain couples TRBV4-3 to TRBJ1-3; D remains unclear. This receptor was obtained from an adult with HIV infection. Material: blood, obtained before antiretroviral therapy. The CDR3 here is CASSQENAAGDTIYF. The DNA for the CDR3 is TGCGCCAGCAGCCAAGAGAACGCAGCAGGCGACACCATATATTTT.